This TCR beta chain was profiled in a study of blood T cell repertoires in COVID-19. Whole-study context: Both acute and convalescent COVID-19 samples were obtained from the United States, Italy and Spain. The analysed material was cDNA or gDNA that came from T cells, B-cell-depleted T cells, or PBMCs.

Looked up from germline, CDR1 is SGHNT and CDR2 is YYREEE (reference sequence). The CDR3 loop spans 15 amino acids. Between the trimmed V and J ends, which lost 4 bases and 10 bases, there was a span of 23 bases. In the original processing: Estimates of nucleated cell counts were drawn from the amplification of reference gene primers. The assay was immunoSEQ multiplex PCR, and TCRdb's table has in-frame clones only and misses some. V and J calls and clone size are those listed in that table; D and trimming were worked out from the DNA. The table lists about 39,000 clones, roughly nine tenths of them singletons, with about 2.2% in the top ten.

Sequenced material: peripheral blood. The chain couples TRBV5-4 to TRBJ1-1, with D tentatively TRBD1 (5 bases). This receptor was obtained from a man aged 50 or older with active COVID-19. DNA of the CDR3: TGTGCCAGCAGCCCGGCAGGGAAGCACCCAGCAGGAGCTTTCTTT. It yields the protein CASSPAGKHPAGAFF.